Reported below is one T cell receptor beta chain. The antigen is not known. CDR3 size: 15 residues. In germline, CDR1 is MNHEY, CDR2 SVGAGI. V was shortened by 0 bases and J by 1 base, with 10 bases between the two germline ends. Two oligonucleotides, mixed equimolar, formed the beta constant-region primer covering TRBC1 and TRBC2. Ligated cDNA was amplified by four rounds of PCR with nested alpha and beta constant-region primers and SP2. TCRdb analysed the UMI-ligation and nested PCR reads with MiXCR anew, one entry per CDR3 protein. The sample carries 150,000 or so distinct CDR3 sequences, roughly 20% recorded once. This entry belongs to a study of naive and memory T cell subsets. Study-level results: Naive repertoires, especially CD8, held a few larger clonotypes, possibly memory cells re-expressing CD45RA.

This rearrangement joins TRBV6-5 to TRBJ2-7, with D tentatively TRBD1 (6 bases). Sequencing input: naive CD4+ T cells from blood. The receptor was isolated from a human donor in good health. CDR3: CASSYSGQISYEQYF. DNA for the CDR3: TGTGCCAGCAGTTACTCCGGACAGATTTCCTACGAGCAGTACTTC.